This T cell receptor (beta chain) appears in the sequencing data of a study of Graves' ophthalmopathy and Graves' hyperthyroidism. Amplification targeted the TCR beta CDR3 regions, with RNA transcripts as the source material. HTBI-primed RT-PCR formed the first round, and a multiplex PCR formed the second. TCRdb ran MiXCR on the multiplex PCR reads and lists one entry per CDR3 protein. The top ten clones hold 5.5% to 8% of a sample with about 380,000 distinct CDR3 sequences, over 15% of them seen once. The CDR3 extends over 16 amino acids. CDR1 is MNHEY, CDR2 SMNVEV, per germline (reference sequence). The V end lost 1 base, the J end lost 6 bases, and 15 bases lay between the germline ends. Stable hyperthyroidism denotes an absence of ophthalmopathy throughout 18 months of follow-up.

The chain carries TRBV27 and TRBJ2-2, with a weak D call TRBD1 (5 bases). The sequence came from a woman younger than 35 with stable Graves' hyperthyroidism. Sequenced sample: peripheral blood. This CDR3 is CASSLYWGLLAGELFF. CDR3 in DNA: TGTGCCAGCAGTTTATATTGGGGCTTATTAGCCGGGGAGCTGTTTTTT.